Given below is one TCR beta chain in context. Its antigen remains unidentified. These data belong to a study of cytomegalovirus exposure and HLA in healthy donors. Overall study results and limits: V- and J-gene trimming in TCR beta was tied to a missense DCLRE1C variant by an analysis performed later. From TCR beta sequences, most subjects' HLA-A and HLA-B alleles were reportedly predicted accurately.

V shed 3 bases and J 6 bases; nucleotides not matched to a gene: 2. This CDR3 spans 14 amino acids. Germline CDR1 and CDR2: SGHRS and YFSETQ. The PCR ran on 60 Vbeta and 13 Jbeta primers. Data came from immunoSEQ multiplex PCR; TCRdb stores just in-frame clones and leaves some out. The table lists about 130,000 clones, around 74% of them singletons. The chain couples TRBV5-1 to TRBJ1-4, with 10 nucleotides matching TRBD1. This clonotype originated in a man between 18 and 29 years old in good health and CMV-seropositive. The source material was PBMCs. The CDR3 DNA sequence: TGCGCCAGCAGCTCGGACAGGGGGTATGAAAAACTGTTTTTT. Its translation is CASSSDRGYEKLFF.